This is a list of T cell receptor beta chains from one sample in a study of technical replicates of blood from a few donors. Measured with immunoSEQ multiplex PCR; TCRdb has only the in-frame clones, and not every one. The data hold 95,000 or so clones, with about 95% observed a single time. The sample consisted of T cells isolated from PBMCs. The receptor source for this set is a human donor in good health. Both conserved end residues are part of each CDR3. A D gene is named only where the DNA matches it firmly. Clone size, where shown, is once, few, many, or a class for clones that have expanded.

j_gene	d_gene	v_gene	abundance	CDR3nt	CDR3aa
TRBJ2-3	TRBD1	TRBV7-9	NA	TGTGCCAGCAGCTCAAACAGGGGGCTGAGCACAGATACGCAGTATTTT	CASSSNRGLSTDTQYF
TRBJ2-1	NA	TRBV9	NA	TGTGCCAGCAGCGTGACTAATGAGCAGTTCTTC	CASSVTNEQFF
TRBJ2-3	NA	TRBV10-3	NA	TGTGCCATCAGTGAGCTCCCAGATACGCAGTATTTT	CAISELPDTQYF
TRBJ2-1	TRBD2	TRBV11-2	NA	TGTGCCAGCAGCTTAGTTACTAGCGGGAATGAGCAGTTCTTC	CASSLVTSGNEQFF
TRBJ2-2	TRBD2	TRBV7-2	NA	TGTGCCAGCAGCTATATGGGACTAGCATCCGGGGAGCTGTTTTTT	CASSYMGLASGELFF
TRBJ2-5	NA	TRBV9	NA	TGTGCCAGCAGCCCAGGGCGGGATCCTGTGGAGACCCAGTACTTC	CASSPGRDPVETQYF
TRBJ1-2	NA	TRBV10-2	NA	TGCGCCAGCAGTGAGTCTCTTAATCCCCACTATGGCTACACCTTC	CASSESLNPHYGYTF
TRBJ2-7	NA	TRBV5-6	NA	TGTGCCAGCAGCTTGGTAGCGTCAGTCTACGAGCAGTACTTC	CASSLVASVYEQYF
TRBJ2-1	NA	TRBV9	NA	TGTGCCAGCAGCAATCTGGGCTATGAGCAGTTCTTC	CASSNLGYEQFF
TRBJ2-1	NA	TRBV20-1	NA	TGCAGTGCTAGAATGCTAGGAGAGTTCTTC	CSARMLGEFF
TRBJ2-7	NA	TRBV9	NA	TGTGCCAGCAGCGTAGGGGCAGGGTTTGCCTACGAGCAGTACTTC	CASSVGAGFAYEQYF
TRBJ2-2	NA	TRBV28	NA	TGTGCCAGCAGACAGGGAATAAACACCGGGGAGCTGTTTTTT	CASRQGINTGELFF
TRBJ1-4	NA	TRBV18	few	TGTGCCAGCTCAGGACAGAATGAAAAACTGTTTTTT	CASSGQNEKLFF
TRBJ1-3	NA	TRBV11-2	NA	TGTGCCAGCAGCGAAGGCCCCATACAGGTAGCTGGAAACACCATATATTTT	CASSEGPIQVAGNTIYF
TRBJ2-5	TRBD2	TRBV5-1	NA	TGCGCCAGCAGCTTAGGACTAGCGGGAGGTACGGAGACCCAGTACTTC	CASSLGLAGGTETQYF
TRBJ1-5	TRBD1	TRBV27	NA	TGTGCCAGCCTTACAAGTGGACAGGGGGAAGAGAGCAATCAGCCCCAGCATTTT	CASLTSGQGEESNQPQHF
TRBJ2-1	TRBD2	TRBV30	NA	TGTGCCTGGAGTGGACTAGCGGGAGTTGAGCAGTTCTTC	CAWSGLAGVEQFF
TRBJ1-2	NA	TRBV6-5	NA	TGTGCCAGCAGTTACTCGGGCACGGATTATGGCTACACCTTC	CASSYSGTDYGYTF
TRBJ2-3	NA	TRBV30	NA	TGTGCCTGGAGAACAGGGACCCCGAGCACAGATACGCAGTATTTT	CAWRTGTPSTDTQYF
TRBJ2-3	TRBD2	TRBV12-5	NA	TGTGCTAGTGCTCTCGGACTAGCGGGGACAGATACGCAGTATTTT	CASALGLAGTDTQYF
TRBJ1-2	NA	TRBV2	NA	TGTGCCAGCAGTGAAGGTTTTATGTCGGGGAATGGCTACACCTTC	CASSEGFMSGNGYTF
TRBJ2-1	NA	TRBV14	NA	TGTGCCAGCAGCCAGTTTTTCAACAATGAGCAGTTCTTC	CASSQFFNNEQFF
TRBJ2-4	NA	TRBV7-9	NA	TGTGCCAGCAGCTTACCAGGATTGCAAAACATTCAGTACTTC	CASSLPGLQNIQYF